This entry features one T cell receptor (beta chain) sequence. Its antigen is unknown. Healthy Caucasians from Russia aged 6 to 90 served as donors. This sample is part of a study of blood T cells in healthy people across ages. A sample-barcoded 5' primer and a J-beta primer mix were used in a second PCR of roughly 6 to 11 cycles. All samples yielded 2.5 million or more CDR3-containing paired-end reads. TCRdb reprocessed the 5' RACE reads with MiXCR, giving one entry per CDR3 protein. The sample consists of approximately 360,000 distinct CDR3 sequences, 52% of them appearing once. Study conclusions and caveats: A strong correlation was found between TCR beta diversity and the percentage of naive T cells. More naive CD4+ cells and higher diversity marked long-lived donors relative to aged donors.

This TCR was recovered from a man between 60 and 75 years old in good health. The material sequenced was blood.

The CDR3 is CASRWLVETQYF. DNA for the CDR3: TGTGCCAGCAGGTGGCTAGTAGAGACCCAGTACTTC. The V and J genes are TRBV28 and TRBJ2-5; D not certain. The CDR3 runs 12 residues. V lost 6 bases and J lost 4, with 9 bases in between. The V gene's germline CDR1 is MDHEN and CDR2 SYDVKM. Based on the CDR3 plus reference TRBV28 and TRBJ2-5, the full variable domain is DVKVTQSSRYLVKRTGEKVFLECVQDMDHENMFWYRQDPGLGLRLIYFSYDVKMKEKGDIPEGYSVSREKKERFSLILESASTNQTSMYLCASRWLVETQYFGPGTRLLVL.